Shown below are 8 T cell receptor beta chains from a single sample sequenced in a study of CD4 T cells in relation to SARS-CoV-2 and coronaviruses. Unexposed donor CD4+ T cells date from 2011-2018, before the COVID-19 pandemic. Isolation of CD4+ T cells took place after approximately eleven days in culture. Clones were sequenced by immunoSEQ multiplex PCR, and TCRdb holds only the in-frame ones, with some missing. The sample carries 20,000 to 25,000 clones, approximately 82% recorded once. These receptors are not linked to any known antigen. Sequenced input: CD4+ T cells from PBMCs, cultured in vitro. The receptors originated from a human donor in good health.

The chain links TRBV2 to TRBJ1-4; no reliable D call. The germline CDR1 and CDR2 sequences are SNHLY and FYNNEI. The CDR3 consists of 14 residues. V was pared by 5 bases and J by 0 bases, with 7 bases between. CDR3 region: CASSRVTTNEKLFF. The CDR3, as DNA: TGTGCCAGCAGTAGGGTCACAACTAATGAAAAACTGTTTTTT. Full variable domain (missing parts from reference TRBV2 and TRBJ1-4): EPEVTQTPSHQVTQMGQEVILRCVPISNHLYFYWYRQILGQKVEFLVSFYNNEISEKSEIFDDQFSVERPDGSNFTLKIRSTKLEDSAMYFCASSRVTTNEKLFFGSGTQLSVL.

The V gene is TRBV15, the J gene TRBJ2-7, with D possibly TRBD1 on 6 matching bases. This CDR3 contains 16 residues. CDR1 and CDR2 (germline): LNHNV, YYDKDF (reference sequence). Trimming left V 0 bases short and J 3 bases short, with 15 bases between. CDR3 sequence reads: CATSRDTGLRGYEQYF. The CDR3 coding sequence is TGTGCCACCAGCAGAGACACAGGGCTCCGTGGCTACGAGCAGTACTTC. The full variable domain, rest sourced from reference TRBV15 and TRBJ2-7, is DAMVIQNPRYQVTQFGKPVTLSCSQTLNHNVMYWYQQKSSQAPKLLFHYYDKDFNNEADTPDNFQSRRPNTSFCFLDIRSPGLGDTAMYLCATSRDTGLRGYEQYFGPGTRLTVT.

This sequence joins TRBV19 and TRBJ1-4, with TRBD1 matching 9 bases. The junction had 8 bases not matched to a gene; V was cut back by 2 bases and J by 7 bases. CDR1 and CDR2 from the germline V gene are LNHDA and SQIVND (reference sequence). The CDR3 consists of 16 residues. CDR3 amino acids: CASSILGQGLREKLFF. The DNA of the CDR3 is TGTGCCAGTAGTATACTAGGACAGGGGCTTCGTGAAAAACTGTTTTTT.

V and J are TRBV25-1 and TRBJ2-3; D is unclear. CDR1 and CDR2 (germline): MGHDK, SYGVNS. The CDR3 totals 12 residues. Trimming took 4 bases from V and 7 from J, leaving 9 bases between them. DNA of the CDR3: TGTGCCAGCAGTGGCCCCGTGAATACGCAGTATTTT. Its translation: CASSGPVNTQYF.

The V and J genes are TRBV18 and TRBJ2-2; a possible D gene is TRBD1 (7 bases). The germline V gene encodes CDR1 KGHSH and CDR2 LQKENI. The CDR3 consists of 15 residues. The V gene lost 1 base and the J gene lost 6 bases, with 12 bases spanning the gap. CDR3 DNA sequence: TGTGCCAGCTCACCACGTTTCAGGGGGGCCGGGGAGCTGTTTTTT. Protein product: CASSPRFRGAGELFF. Drawing the rest from reference TRBV18 and TRBJ2-2, the complete variable domain is NAGVMQNPRHLVRRRGQEARLRCSPMKGHSHVYWYRQLPEEGLKFMVYLQKENIIDESGMPKERFSAEFPKEGPSILRIQQVVRGDSAAYFCASSPRFRGAGELFFGEGSRLTVL.

This clone was detected a few times. This chain connects TRBV7-9 to TRBJ2-3; D call uncertain. Trimming pared 5 bases from V and 5 bases from J, leaving 8 bases between. Germline CDR1 and CDR2: SEHNR and FQNEAQ (reference sequence). The CDR3 extends over 12 amino acids. As DNA, the CDR3 is TGTGCCAGCAGCGTTTTGGAAGATACGCAGTATTTT. This translates into CASSVLEDTQYF.

V usage is TRBV6-2 or TRBV6-3 and J usage is TRBJ1-3; D remains unclear. The CDR3 extends over 13 amino acids. Germline V CDR1 and CDR2: MNHEY, SVGEGT. V was pared by 2 bases and J by 0 bases, with 2 bases between. The CDR3 DNA reads as TGTGCCAGCAGTTACAGCTCTGGAAACACCATATATTTT. It translates to CASSYSSGNTIYF.

The CDR3 reads CASSQTLAGGPNEQFF. The CDR3 bases are TGCGCCAGCAGCCAAACCCTAGCGGGAGGGCCCAATGAGCAGTTCTTC. The chain has TRBV4-1 and TRBJ2-1, with 12 bases that match TRBD2. CDR1 and CDR2 from the germline V gene are MGHRA and YSYEKL. The CDR3 extends over 16 amino acids. Trimming at V came to 2 bases and at J to 6 bases, leaving 5 bases not matched to a gene.